This T cell receptor beta chain was captured by sequencing in a study of response to subunit inactivated influenza vaccine. Overall study findings and caveats: With each seasonal influenza vaccination, the authors suggested, few new T cells are recruited.

Via MiXCR, TCRdb re-called the RT-PCR reads, giving one row per CDR3 protein. The table has hundreds of thousands of distinct CDR3 sequences, 14% seen once; the top ten hold 7.6%. This clonotype was counted once. Its antigen is undetermined. The TCR was taken from a middle-aged man who received an inactivated influenza vaccine. The specimen comprised PBMCs from blood, sampled less than 15 days before vaccination.

The CDR3 coding sequence is TGTGCCAGCAGCGCTCAAGACAGGGGGCTCTGGACAGATACGCAGTATTTT. Amino acid sequence: CASSAQDRGLWTDTQYF. The V gene is TRBV9, the J gene TRBJ2-3; TRBD1 matches 10 bases. CDR3 length: 17 residues. CDR1 SGDLS and CDR2 YYNGEE come from the germline V gene. With V trimmed by 3 bases and J by 3 bases, 10 bases remained unmatched.